These 27 T cell receptor beta chains came from one sample sequenced in a study of blood T cells in healthy people across ages (dated by TCRdb to 2013 to 2016). Library construction relied on 5' RACE. The listed sequencing device is Illumina HiSeq 2500. The second PCR ran for about 7 to 11 cycles and used a J-beta primer mix along with a sample-barcoded 5' primer. TCRdb reprocessing: public reads trimmed at Q25 with fastp, clones called with MiXCR, in-frame beta chains kept. Rows are unified per CDR3 protein, each entry keeping the most common DNA and genes. The sample table shows under 850,000 distinct CDR3 sequences, and 30% to 45% are seen once. Together, the top ten hold over 10% of the sample. The sequenced material came from blood. These receptor sequences come from a man in his late teens or twenties in good health.

The chain uses TRBV29-1 and TRBJ2-3, with D possibly matching TRBD2 (5 bases). CDR3 length: 15 residues. The germline V and J ends were trimmed by 3 bases and 1 base, with 14 bases remaining between them. CDR1 is SQVTM, CDR2 ANQGSEA, per germline. The CDR3 reads CSVEEVIFGTDTQYF. DNA of the CDR3: TGCAGCGTTGAGGAGGTTATCTTCGGCACAGATACGCAGTATTTT.

The rearrangement links TRBV6-5 to TRBJ1-4, with unresolved D. The CDR3 totals 18 residues. V shed 2 bases and J shed 0 bases, with 16 bases lying between them. Germline CDR1 reads MNHEY; CDR2 reads SVGAGI. DNA of the CDR3: TGTGCCAGCAGTTACCCTCCTGGGAGGCAGGCAACTAATGAAAAACTGTTTTTT. Translating gives CASSYPPGRQATNEKLFF.

The chain joins TRBV5-1 to TRBJ2-1; maybe TRBD2 (5 bases). Gene TRBJ2-7 matches the end of the DNA better, so the J call may be wrong. Germline V gives CDR1 SGHRS, CDR2 YFSETQ. This CDR3 region has 15 residues. CDR3 DNA: TGCGCCAGCAGCTTGATGGGAGTGGCCTACAATGAGCAGTACTTC. Its translation: CASSLMGVAYNEQYF.

The table lists this clonotype with many counts. This chain joins TRBV5-1 and TRBJ1-4; D not certain. The V gene lost 2 bases and the J gene lost 2 bases, with 13 bases spanning the gap. The CDR3 is 16 amino acids. From germline, CDR1 is SGHRS and CDR2 YFSETQ. CDR3 nucleotide sequence: TGCGCCAGCAGCTTATTTGTCGGAGAGACTAATGAAAAACTGTTTTTT. This codes for CASSLFVGETNEKLFF.

This clonotype was observed a handful of times. The chain combines TRBV20-1 with TRBJ2-3, with 12 nucleotides matching TRBD2. The junction had 4 bases not matched to a gene; V was cut back by 8 bases and J by 4 bases. Germline loops: CDR1 DFQATT, CDR2 SNEGSKA (reference sequence). This CDR3 is 13 amino acids long. The CDR3 DNA follows: TGCAGTACAAGACTAGCGGGGGCAGATACGCAGTATTTT. Amino acids: CSTRLAGADTQYF.

This clonotype was detected a few times. The chain has TRBV25-1 and TRBJ1-1; D is undetermined. The length of the CDR3 is 13 residues. Trimming took off 2 bases at V and 0 bases at J, with 4 bases between the two ends. Germline CDR1 and CDR2: MGHDK and SYGVNS. The CDR3 DNA sequence: TGTGCCAGCAGTGAAGAGGTGAACACTGAAGCTTTCTTT. It yields the protein CASSEEVNTEAFF. The full variable domain, with the rest looked up from reference TRBV25-1 and TRBJ1-1, is EADIYQTPRYLVIGTGKKITLECSQTMGHDKMYWYQQDPGMELHLIHYSYGVNSTEKGDLSSESTVSRIRTEHFPLTLESARPSHTSQYLCASSEEVNTEAFFGQGTRLTVV.

In its sample, this clonotype was seen a few times. The J gene is TRBJ1-2, the V gene TRBV12-3 or TRBV12-4; D ambiguous. The CDR3 runs 13 residues. Trimming removed 3 bases at V and 8 bases at J, with 13 bases between. CDR3 DNA sequence: TGTGCCAGCAGTTTGATCGGGGTAGAGGGCTACACCTTC. Residues: CASSLIGVEGYTF.

As regards this clonotype: No conserved phenylalanine or tryptophan is present at the end of the CDR3, so a read error is the likely explanation. The J gene is TRBJ1-1, the V gene TRBV20-1; tentative D call: TRBD1 (5 bases). In germline, CDR1 is DFQATT, CDR2 SNEGSKA (reference sequence). This CDR3 contains 13 residues. V was cut by 8 bases and J by 4 bases, with 17 bases left in between. For the CDR3, the DNA is TGCAGTACTTCAGGGAACCCGAGCACTGAAGCTTTCTTG. Amino acids: CSTSGNPSTEAFL.

This clonotype was picked up many times. The chain uses TRBV7-2 and TRBJ2-3, with 9 bases fitting TRBD2. The CDR3 spans 17 residues. Germline CDR1 SGHTA, CDR2 FQGNSA. J was trimmed by 8 bases and V by 3 bases; bases with no gene match: 15. The CDR3 nucleotides read TGTGCCAGCAGCTTTTTGACTAGCGGAGCCTCCTTCAGTACGCAGTATTTT. Its translation: CASSFLTSGASFSTQYF.

There are many counts of this clonotype. The chain recombines TRBV5-1 with TRBJ2-1, with D perhaps matching TRBD2 (6 bases). Germline V gene lookup returns CDR1 SGHRS and CDR2 YFSETQ. The CDR3 spans 15 residues. V lost 0 bases to trimming and J lost 5 bases, with 12 bases between them. CDR3 sequence reads: CASSLAGGANNEQFF. The CDR3 coding sequence is TGCGCCAGCAGCTTGGCCGGAGGGGCGAACAATGAGCAGTTCTTC.

The chain couples TRBV21-1 to TRBJ1-4. TRBV21-1 is described as a pseudogene. This CDR3 spans 13 amino acids. This CDR3 is CATGLEGGEKLFF. In DNA, the CDR3 is TGTGCCACTGGTTTGGAGGGTGGGGAAAAACTGTTTTTT.

In the case of this clonotype: This clone may be a read error of a much larger clone one base away. The CDR3 DNA is TGTGCCAGCAGCGCATCTAGCGGCTACGAGCAGTACTTC. The encoded protein is CASSASSGYEQYF. The chain links TRBV7-2 to TRBJ2-7; 7 bases agree with TRBD2. The V segment lost 5 bases and the J segment 3 bases; nucleotides outside the gene matches: 4. Germline loops: CDR1 SGHTA, CDR2 FQGNSA. The CDR3 spans 13 residues. Together with reference TRBV7-2 and TRBJ2-7, the CDR3 gives the full variable domain: GAGVSQSPSNKVTEKGKDVELRCDPISGHTALYWYRQSLGQGLEFLIYFQGNSAPDKSGLPSDRFSAERTGGSVSTLTIQRTQQEDSAVYLCASSASSGYEQYFGPGTRLTVT.

Only a few counts were recorded for this clonotype. This chain links TRBV7-2 with TRBJ2-1; 8 nucleotides line up with TRBD2. The J segment lost 9 bases and the V segment lost 5 bases, leaving 12 bases of the junction unmatched. CDR1 and CDR2 (germline): SGHTA, FQGNSA. This CDR3 contains 15 residues. Here the CDR3 DNA reads TGTGCCAGCAGCCTGGGACTAGGGAGTCGGAGTGAGCAGTTCTTC. Its translation is CASSLGLGSRSEQFF.

This clonotype showed up just a few times. The V call is TRBV20-1, the J call TRBJ2-3; 8 nucleotides align to TRBD2. In germline, CDR1 is DFQATT, CDR2 SNEGSKA (reference sequence). The CDR3 is 14 residues long. V trimming: 6 bases; J trimming: 3 bases; junction bases outside the gene matches: 8. The CDR3: CSARPERGTDTQYF. CDR3 nucleotide sequence: TGCAGTGCACGACCTGAGCGGGGGACAGATACGCAGTATTTT.

This sequence joins TRBV7-9 and TRBJ1-2; D unresolved. Germline V CDR1 and CDR2: SEHNR, FQNEAQ (reference sequence). This CDR3 region has 11 residues. V lost 6 bases, J lost 8 bases, and 10 bases lay in between. This CDR3 is CASRREVGYTF. The CDR3 region has the DNA TGTGCCAGCAGGCGGGAGGTCGGCTACACCTTC.

This clonotype was seen a handful of times. CDR3 protein: CASSRLAGGSDEQFF. The DNA of the CDR3 is TGTGCCAGCAGTCGACTAGCGGGGGGGTCCGATGAGCAGTTCTTC. The chain links TRBV6-2 or TRBV6-3 to TRBJ2-1, with 14 bases identical to TRBD2. The germline V gene has CDR1 MNHEY and CDR2 SVGEGT. This CDR3 is built from 15 residues. Losses at the gene ends were 5 bases for V and 8 bases for J; bases not matched to a gene: 5.

In this sample, this clonotype turned up a few times. The chain links TRBV6-1 to TRBJ1-2, with D possibly matching TRBD1 (6 bases). The CDR3 is 16 residues long. Germline-derived CDR1 and CDR2 are MNHNS and SASEGT. V shed 1 base and J shed 9 bases, with 21 bases lying between them. CDR3 DNA: TGTGCCAGCAGTGAAGGCGGGACAAGGCCGGCCTTACGCTACACCTTC. Encoded protein: CASSEGGTRPALRYTF.

The chain is built from TRBV11-2 and TRBJ2-1, with 8 nucleotides matching TRBD1. The germline gives CDR1 SGHAT, CDR2 FQNNGV. This CDR3 region has 16 residues. V shed 5 bases and J 7 bases; nucleotides not matched to a gene: 13. In DNA, the CDR3 is TGTGCCAGCAGCCCTGAGGCAGGGGGCTATTGGAATGAGCAGTTCTTC. Its protein is CASSPEAGGYWNEQFF.

The chain joins TRBV5-1 to TRBJ2-1; 7 bases fit TRBD1. The J call may be wrong; the DNA end is better matched by TRBJ2-7. Germline V lookup: CDR1 SGHRS, CDR2 YFSETQ. The CDR3 consists of 14 residues. CDR3 loop: CATTTGTDYNEQYF. The CDR3, as DNA: TGCGCCACCACAACCGGGACAGACTACAATGAGCAGTACTTC.

This clonotype was seen only once. CDR3 DNA sequence: TGTGCCAGCAGCTTGGATCCAGGGTGGGACACCGGGGAGCTGTTTTTT. Its protein is CASSLDPGWDTGELFF. This chain links TRBV5-8 with TRBJ2-2, with TRBD1 as a possible D gene (5 bases). Germline CDR1 and CDR2: SGHTS and YDEGEE. The length of the CDR3 is 16 residues. V shed 0 bases and J shed 3 bases, with 12 bases lying between them.

This clonotype was found a few times. Germline is not matched at one junction end, which may reflect a read error. The V gene is TRBV29-1, the J gene TRBJ1-2; possible D gene TRBD1, 6 bases. This CDR3 contains 10 residues. CDR1 and CDR2 (germline): SQVTM, ANQGSEA. The CDR3 region has the DNA TGCAGCGTTGCAGGGGATGGCTGCACCTTC. Amino acid sequence: CSVAGDGCTF.

A few counts support this clonotype. The chain combines TRBV4-3 with TRBJ2-7; possible D gene TRBD1, 5 bases. Between the trimmed V and J ends, which lost 0 bases and 7 bases, there was a span of 16 bases. CDR1 and CDR2 from the germline V gene are LGHNA and YSLEER. The CDR3 has 15 amino acids. This chain's CDR3 is CASSQDFEGEGEQYF. The CDR3 nucleotides are TGCGCCAGCAGCCAAGATTTTGAAGGGGAAGGTGAGCAGTACTTC.

Concerning this clonotype itself: A single base separates this from a much larger clone, so it may be a read error. V is TRBV12-3 or TRBV12-4 and J is TRBJ2-5; D possibly corresponds to TRBD2 (5 bases). V shed 5 bases and J shed 11 bases, with 24 bases lying between them. The CDR3 is 15 residues long. This chain's CDR3 is CASSTGRRRYDEQYF. In nucleotides, the CDR3 is TGTGCCAGCAGTACCGGGCGTAGGAGGTACGATGAGCAGTACTTC.

In this sample, this clonotype turned up many times. The chain links TRBV7-2 to TRBJ2-7; D is possibly TRBD1 (6 bases). CDR3 length equals 13 residues. Trimming cost V 4 bases and J 2 bases, with 9 bases left between them. Germline lookup yields CDR1 SGHTA and CDR2 FQGNSA. For the CDR3, the DNA is TGTGCCAGCAGCTGGGGGCCAACCTACGAGCAGTACTTC. This codes for CASSWGPTYEQYF.

With respect to this clonotype: Since a much larger clone is just one base distant, this may be a read error. This sequence joins TRBV5-1 and TRBJ2-7; D might be TRBD1 (6 bases). V shed 4 bases and J shed 6 bases, with 11 bases lying between them. CDR3 size: 12 residues. Germline CDR1 SGHRS, CDR2 YFSETQ. The CDR3 nucleotides read TGCGCCAGCAGCGTGGACAGTGGCGAGCAGTACTTC. Amino acid sequence: CASSVDSGEQYF.

The J gene is TRBJ2-1, the V gene TRBV12-3 or TRBV12-4; 8 positions agree with TRBD2. Trimming took 6 bases from V and 8 from J; bases not matched to a gene: 18. The CDR3 runs to 17 residues. CDR3 sequence reads: CASSNPGLGFVFHEQFF. CDR3 bases: TGTGCCAGCAGCAACCCGGGACTAGGGTTTGTTTTTCATGAGCAGTTCTTC.

The J gene is TRBJ1-6, the V gene TRBV20-1; 10 bases are shared with TRBD1. Per germline, CDR1 DFQATT and CDR2 SNEGSKA (reference sequence). The V and J ends lost 5 bases and 7 bases, in that order; junction bases with no gene match: 11. This CDR3 is 16 amino acids long. CDR3 in amino acids: CSAAMGQGLGNSPLHF. The CDR3 region has the DNA TGCAGTGCTGCTATGGGACAGGGGTTAGGAAATTCACCCCTCCACTTT.